This T cell receptor (beta chain) was found in a study of beta chain features in type 1 diabetes. In all sorted populations, purity surpassed 95%. cDNA synthesis used the whole RNA isolate, giving expressed TCRB sequences. The method was immunoSEQ multiplex PCR; TCRdb's version includes in-frame clones alone and lacks a portion of them. Among about 360,000 clones, roughly an eighth were seen once, and the ten largest hold 0.017%. The trim removed 5 bases at V and 6 bases at J, leaving 3 bases unmatched. The CDR3 has 15 residues. Per the germline V gene, CDR1 is MNHNS and CDR2 is SASEGT. The material sequenced was naive CD4+ T cells from blood. The chain links TRBV6-1 to TRBJ2-1; 14 bases fit TRBD2. The sequence was obtained from a man aged 18-30 years in good health. The CDR3 reads CASSSGTSGGNEQFF. In DNA form, the CDR3 reads TGTGCCAGCAGTTCCGGGACTAGCGGGGGCAATGAGCAGTTCTTC.